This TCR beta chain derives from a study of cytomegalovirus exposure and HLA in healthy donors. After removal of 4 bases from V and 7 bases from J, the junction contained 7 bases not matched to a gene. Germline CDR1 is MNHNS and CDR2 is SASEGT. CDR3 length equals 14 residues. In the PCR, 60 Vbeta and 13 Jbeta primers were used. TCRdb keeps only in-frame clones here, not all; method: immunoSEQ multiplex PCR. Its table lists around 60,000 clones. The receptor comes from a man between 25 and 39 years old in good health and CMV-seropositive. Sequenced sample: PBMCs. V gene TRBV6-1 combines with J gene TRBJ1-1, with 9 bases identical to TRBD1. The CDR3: CASSARRGQGEAFF. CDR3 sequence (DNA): TGTGCCAGCAGTGCCCGCCGGGGACAGGGTGAAGCTTTCTTT.